Below, 29 T cell receptor beta chains from the same sample are listed, as sequenced in a study of tumor-infiltrating lymphocytes in primary liver carcinoma. Unsorted whole blood supplied the RNA, and germline DNA was extracted too. The investigators made TCR beta cDNA from roughly 460 ng total RNA, using a constant-region primer. ARM-PCR was slightly modified, and three nested multiplex PCR rounds with it gave rise to the TCR beta libraries. In the first two PCR rounds, TRBV1-TRBV30 forward primers were paired with a C-beta reverse primer, and each round lasted about 9 cycles. TCRdb reprocessed the multiplex PCR reads via MiXCR and lists one record per CDR3 protein. The sample has 180,000 or so distinct CDR3 sequences; over 50% are singletons. The sequenced material came from peripheral blood. The receptor set was obtained from a man in his forties or fifties with primary liver carcinoma and hepatitis B virus infection.

A note on this clonotype: This may be a read error, as it is one base from a much larger clone. The rearrangement links TRBV4-2 to TRBJ2-7; D remains ambiguous. This CDR3 comprises 13 residues. Germline CDR1 is LGHNA and CDR2 is YNFKEQ. The CDR3 region has the DNA TGTGCCAGCAACCAAGAGCCCAGAAGGGAGCAGTACTTC. This gives the protein CASNQEPRREQYF.

J is TRBJ2-4 and V is TRBV6-5, with D possibly being TRBD2 (6 bases). The CDR3 is 17 amino acids. Trimming left V 5 bases short and J 2 bases short, with 19 bases between. CDR1 and CDR2 (germline): MNHEY, SVGAGI. The DNA of the CDR3 is TGTGCCAGCAGTAGTAGCTGGAGGGCCGGGTCCAAAAACATTCAGTACTTC. This gives the protein CASSSSWRAGSKNIQYF.

There are many counts of this clonotype. The genes are TRBV6-1 and TRBJ2-2; TRBD2 agrees at 10 bases. This CDR3 comprises 17 residues. CDR1 and CDR2 (germline): MNHNS, SASEGT. V lost 0 bases to trimming and J lost 5 bases; unmatched junction nucleotides: 6. CDR3 sequence reads: CASSEAGAGGRTGELFF. The CDR3 DNA follows: TGTGCCAGCAGTGAAGCCGGAGCGGGGGGGAGAACCGGGGAGCTGTTTTTT.

The CDR3 sequence is CASSYSGRTNEQFF. CDR3 coding DNA: TGTGCCAGCAGCTATAGTGGGAGGACCAATGAGCAGTTCTTC. This chain links TRBV11-2 with TRBJ2-1; TRBD2 might be the D (6 bases). V was shortened by 4 bases and J by 6 bases, with 13 bases between the two germline ends. CDR1 is SGHAT, CDR2 FQNNGV, per germline. This CDR3 contains 14 residues.

This chain joins TRBV6-1 and TRBJ1-1; D gene unclear. The length of the CDR3 is 10 residues. Trimming removed 9 bases from V and 6 bases from J, with 8 bases in between. Germline V CDR1 and CDR2: MNHNS, SASEGT. CDR3 protein: CASWFAEAFF. DNA of the CDR3: TGTGCCAGTTGGTTCGCTGAAGCTTTCTTT.

This clonotype was found once. A read error may produce the germline difference seen at one junction end. The rearrangement joins TRBV11-2 to TRBJ2-5; D gene uncertain. This CDR3 is 14 amino acids long. Germline V lookup: CDR1 SGHAT, CDR2 FQNNGV. In DNA, the CDR3 is TGTGCCAGCAGGGTACATTTGGAACAAGAGATCCAGTACTTC. Translation: CASRVHLEQEIQYF.

On this clonotype: The germline gene is not matched at one end of the junction; a read error may be the cause. The CDR3 region has the DNA TGTGCCAGCAGCGCAGCACGAAGCGCCTTATACAATGAGCTGTTCTTC. Protein sequence: CASSAARSALYNELFF. The chain recombines TRBV11-2 with TRBJ2-1; no definite D call. The germline V gene has CDR1 SGHAT and CDR2 FQNNGV. This CDR3 contains 16 residues.

Turning to this clonotype: A read error is likely, as this CDR3 ends without the conserved phenylalanine or tryptophan. This chain joins TRBV14 and TRBJ2-1, with D possibly called TRBD1 or TRBD2 (5 bases each). The germline gives CDR1 SGHDN, CDR2 FVKESK. V was trimmed by 4 bases and J by 2 bases, leaving 18 bases between them. CDR3 length: 17 amino acids. The CDR3 here is CASSLMATGAAYNEQFL. DNA of the CDR3: TGTGCCAGCAGCCTAATGGCTACCGGGGCAGCCTACAATGAGCAGTTCTTA.

As concerns this clonotype: The junction shows a germline mismatch at one end, possibly a read error. The chain employs TRBV11-1 and TRBJ2-5; possibly TRBD2 for D (6 bases). The CDR3 runs to 14 residues. Germline V gene sequence: CDR1 SGHAT, CDR2 FQDESV (reference sequence). The CDR3 bases are TGTGCCAACAGCTTCTGCGGCGGGGCGCAGACCCAGTACTTC. Its protein product is CANSFCGGAQTQYF.

This clonotype was detected a few times. The rearrangement joins TRBV29-1 to TRBJ1-5, with 8 bases identical to TRBD1. The V segment lost 5 bases and the J segment 3 bases; nucleotides outside the gene matches: 6. The germline V gene has CDR1 SQVTM and CDR2 ANQGSEA. This CDR3 has 14 residues. The CDR3 DNA follows: TGCAGCGTTCTGGACAGGGCCTCCAATCAGCCCCAGCATTTT. Translating gives CSVLDRASNQPQHF.

Worth noting for this clonotype: A junction end diverges from the germline sequence, so it may reflect a read error. This rearrangement joins TRBV28 to TRBJ1-1; 9 positions match TRBD1. The CDR3 is 16 amino acids. The V gene's germline CDR1 is MDHEN and CDR2 SYDVKM. DNA of the CDR3: TGTGCTAGCAGGCCTAGACCGGGACAGGGTAACACTGAAGCTTTCTTT. Translated, it gives CASRPRPGQGNTEAFF.

This clonotype was counted ten times or more. V is TRBV11-2 and J is TRBJ2-5, with 9 bases fitting TRBD2. Unmatched junction bases numbered 7, after V lost 0 bases and J lost 5 bases. This CDR3 spans 16 amino acids. Germline V gene sequence: CDR1 SGHAT, CDR2 FQNNGV. The CDR3 sequence: CASSLEISGSRETQYF. As DNA, the CDR3 is TGTGCCAGCAGCTTAGAGATTAGCGGGAGCAGGGAGACCCAGTACTTC.

The chain is built from TRBV29-1 and TRBJ2-1; D unclear. Germline CDR1 is SQVTM and CDR2 is ANQGSEA. The CDR3 covers 14 residues. The ends were cut back, 7 bases at V and 0 bases at J, with 13 bases in the middle. CDR3 loop: CSAILESSYNEQFF. CDR3 nucleotide sequence: TGCAGCGCAATTCTCGAGAGCTCCTACAATGAGCAGTTCTTC.

This clonotype was detected many times. V is TRBV11-2 and J is TRBJ1-4, with a tentative D call TRBD1 (5 bases). Germline lookup yields CDR1 SGHAT and CDR2 FQNNGV. V was trimmed by 1 base and J by 11 bases, leaving 23 bases between them. The CDR3 totals 17 residues. The CDR3 bases are TGTGCCAGCAGCTTAGTCGGGCAGCACCCCGTGGGGGGGAAACTGTTTTTT. Translation: CASSLVGQHPVGGKLFF.

Points on this clonotype: Compared with germline, one end of the junction differs, possibly owing to a read error. DNA for the CDR3: TGTGCCAGCAGCTTAAGTCTAAGCAGGAGAGGCGCAGATACCCAGTATTTT. Translated: CASSLSLSRRGADTQYF. The genes are TRBV11-1 and TRBJ2-3; D is unresolved. The CDR3 length is 17 residues. Germline loops: CDR1 SGHAT, CDR2 FQDESV (reference sequence).

As regards this clonotype: Sequence at one end of the junction differs from germline and may be a read error. CDR3 residues: CASTQGQGESEQFF. The CDR3 DNA reads as TGCGCCAGCACCCAAGGGCAGGGAGAAAGTGAGCAGTTCTTC. The V and J genes are TRBV4-1 and TRBJ2-1; D may be TRBD1 or TRBD2 (5 bases each). There are 14 residues in the CDR3. CDR1 and CDR2 from the germline V gene are MGHRA and YSYEKL.

The table lists this clonotype with a few counts. The CDR3 spells CASSYSGYGYTF. CDR3 nucleotides: TGTGCCAGCAGTTACTCAGGCTATGGCTACACCTTC. This rearrangement joins TRBV6-5 to TRBJ1-2; D is uncertain. This CDR3 is built from 12 residues. V shed 0 bases and J shed 4 bases, with 3 bases lying between them. Per the germline V gene, CDR1 is MNHEY and CDR2 is SVGAGI.

Concerning this clonotype itself: The germline gene is not matched at one end of the junction; a read error may be the cause. V and J are TRBV29-1 and TRBJ1-5, with TRBD1 matching 7 bases. This CDR3 contains 13 residues. Per germline, CDR1 SQVTM and CDR2 ANQGSEA. Written as DNA, the CDR3 is TGCAGCGTCGGGACAGATAGCAATCAGCTCCAGCATTTT. Translating gives CSVGTDSNQLQHF. The whole variable domain, filled in from reference TRBV29-1 and TRBJ1-5, reads SAVISQKPSRDICQRGTSLTIQCQVDSQVTMMFWYRQQPGQSLTLIATANQGSEATYESGFVIDKFPISRPNLTFSTLTVSNMSPEDSSIYLCSVGTDSNQLQHFGDGTRLSIL.

The gene calls are TRBV29-1 and TRBJ1-5; D is ambiguous. With 5 bases removed from V and 1 base from J, the gap between germline ends came to 3 bases. The CDR3 loop spans 11 amino acids. Looked up from germline, CDR1 is SQVTM and CDR2 is ANQGSEA. The CDR3 DNA follows: TGCAGCGTTTGGAGCAATCAGCCCCAGCATTTT. As protein: CSVWSNQPQHF. Complete variable domain (other parts from reference TRBV29-1 and TRBJ1-5): SAVISQKPSRDICQRGTSLTIQCQVDSQVTMMFWYRQQPGQSLTLIATANQGSEATYESGFVIDKFPISRPNLTFSTLTVSNMSPEDSSIYLCSVWSNQPQHFGDGTRLSIL.

This chain uses TRBV12-3 or TRBV12-4 with TRBJ2-2; 9 bases agree with TRBD2. The junction had 3 bases not matched to a gene; V was cut back by 5 bases and J by 2 bases. The CDR3 is made up of 15 amino acids. CDR3 nucleotides: TGTGCCAGCAGTGGGCGGGAGGGTAACACCGGGGAGCTGTTTTTT. This gives the protein CASSGREGNTGELFF.

This clonotype was counted between two and nine times. This chain connects TRBV5-6 to TRBJ2-1, with D possibly being TRBD2 (5 bases). CDR3 size: 14 residues. V dropped 3 bases and J dropped 5 bases, with 12 bases sitting between them. Germline CDR1 SGHDT, CDR2 YYEEEE. CDR3 sequence reads: CASSSPGVDNEQFF. Here the CDR3 DNA reads TGTGCCAGCAGCTCCCCCGGGGTCGACAATGAGCAGTTCTTC.

Details on this clonotype: The germline gene is not matched at one end of the junction; a read error may be the cause. The chain recombines TRBV10-3 with TRBJ2-1; weak D call: TRBD2 (6 bases). Looked up from germline, CDR1 is ENHRY and CDR2 is SYGVKD. There are 16 residues in the CDR3. Here the CDR3 DNA reads TGTGCTATCAGTGAGTCGAGGAGGGCCTCCTACAATGAGCTGTTCTTC. Translated, it gives CAISESRRASYNELFF.

Details on this clonotype: Likely a read error: the CDR3 ends without its conserved phenylalanine or tryptophan. V gene TRBV4-1 combines with J gene TRBJ2-1; 7 positions agree with TRBD2. The ends lost 4 bases at V and 8 bases at J; junction bases unmatched: 11. The germline gives CDR1 MGHRA, CDR2 YSYEKL. The length of the CDR3 is 15 residues. This CDR3 is CASSPGAAGVDEQFY. In DNA form, the CDR3 reads TGCGCCAGCAGCCCTGGGGCGGCGGGAGTTGATGAGCAGTTCTAC.

This sequence joins TRBV29-1 and TRBJ2-3; 8 bases are a match to TRBD1. Germline CDR1 reads SQVTM; CDR2 reads ANQGSEA. The trim removed 6 bases at V and 1 base at J, leaving 3 bases unmatched. The CDR3 runs to 13 residues. This CDR3 reads CSVEDRGTDTQYF. For the CDR3, the DNA is TGCAGCGTGGAGGACAGGGGCACAGATACGCAGTATTTT.

The CDR3 loop is CSVEVGTNTEAFF. CDR3 nucleotides: TGCAGCGTTGAAGTTGGGACAAACACTGAAGCTTTCTTT. This chain connects TRBV29-1 to TRBJ1-1, with D perhaps matching TRBD1 (6 bases). The CDR3 contains 13 residues. The germline gives CDR1 SQVTM, CDR2 ANQGSEA. Between the trimmed V and J ends, which lost 1 base and 2 bases, there was a span of 8 bases. Variable domain in full (rest from reference TRBV29-1 and TRBJ1-1): SAVISQKPSRDICQRGTSLTIQCQVDSQVTMMFWYRQQPGQSLTLIATANQGSEATYESGFVIDKFPISRPNLTFSTLTVSNMSPEDSSIYLCSVEVGTNTEAFFGQGTRLTVV.

This clonotype was recorded only once. The rearrangement uses TRBV7-9 and TRBJ2-5; 7 bases map to TRBD1. There are 13 residues in the CDR3. Germline V CDR1 and CDR2: SEHNR, FQNEAQ (reference sequence). The junction had 4 bases not matched to a gene; V was cut back by 5 bases and J by 4 bases. CDR3 region: CASSAPGGETQYF. The CDR3 bases are TGTGCCAGCAGCGCCCCAGGGGGAGAGACCCAGTACTTC. The whole variable domain, remainder taken from reference TRBV7-9 and TRBJ2-5, is DTGVSQNPRHKITKRGQNVTFRCDPISEHNRLYWYRQTLGQGPEFLTYFQNEAQLEKSRLLSDRFSAERPKGSFSTLEIQRTEQGDSAMYLCASSAPGGETQYFGPGTRLLVL.

The chain has TRBV6-5 and TRBJ2-1, with D unresolved. The V and J ends lost 6 bases and 6 bases respectively, with 12 bases between them. The CDR3 is 13 amino acids. Germline V gene data show CDR1 as MNHEY and CDR2 as SVGAGI. The CDR3 nucleotides read TGTGCCAGCAGAACCCTTCAAGGCAATGAGCAGTTCTTC. Translation: CASRTLQGNEQFF.

This clonotype showed up many times. This chain connects TRBV11-2 to TRBJ1-2; D perhaps matches TRBD1 (6 bases). V dropped 1 base and J dropped 3 bases, with 9 bases sitting between them. Germline V CDR1 and CDR2: SGHAT, FQNNGV. The CDR3 is 14 amino acids. CDR3 in DNA: TGTGCCAGCAGCTTAGGAGCAGGGGACTATGGCTACACCTTC. As protein: CASSLGAGDYGYTF.

To note about this clonotype: Mismatch with germline at one junction end may stem from a read error. The chain uses TRBV6-5 and TRBJ2-1, with TRBD2 matching 9 bases. The CDR3 is 15 amino acids. Looked up from germline, CDR1 is MNHEY and CDR2 is SVGAGI. CDR3 nucleotide sequence: TGTGTCAGCAGTTACGGTTTTAGCGGGAGATCTGAGCAGTTCTTC. Translating gives CVSSYGFSGRSEQFF.